The source of this T cell receptor beta chain is a study of blood T cell repertoires in COVID-19. Study summary: The United States, Italy and Spain provided the acute and convalescent COVID-19 samples. Sources were T cells, B-cell-depleted T cells, or PBMCs; the material itself was cDNA or gDNA.

Per the authors' pipeline: For nucleated cells, counts were estimated from reference gene primer amplification. The protocol was immunoSEQ multiplex PCR, while the TCRdb copy is restricted to in-frame clones and leaves out a portion. V, J and clone size were drawn from that table, and D and trimming were deduced from the DNA. The sample gives around 140,000 clones, 88% of which show up once; 1.5% to 2% is in the top ten. Germline CDR1 MNHEY, CDR2 SVGAGI. The length of the CDR3 is 15 residues. Deletions cut 6 bases from V and 3 bases from J, with 17 bases between. Sequenced sample: peripheral blood. J is TRBJ1-1 and V is TRBV6-5, with D perhaps TRBD1 (6 bases). The receptor was derived from a man between 65 and 85 years old with acute or convalescent COVID-19. The DNA for the CDR3 is TGTGCCAGCAGAGGGACATGGGGGAGGGACACTGAAGCTTTCTTT. This codes for CASRGTWGRDTEAFF.